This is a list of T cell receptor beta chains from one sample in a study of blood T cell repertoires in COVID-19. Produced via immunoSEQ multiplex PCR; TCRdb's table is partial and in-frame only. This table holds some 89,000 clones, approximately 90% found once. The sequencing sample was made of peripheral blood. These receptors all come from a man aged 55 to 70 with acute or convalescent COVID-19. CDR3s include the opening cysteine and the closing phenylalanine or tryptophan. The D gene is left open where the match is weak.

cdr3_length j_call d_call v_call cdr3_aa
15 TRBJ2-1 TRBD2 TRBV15 CATSRDLAGNNEQFF
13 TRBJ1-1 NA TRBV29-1 CSGWAGTNTEAFF
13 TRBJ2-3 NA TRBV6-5 CASTSPGEDTQYF
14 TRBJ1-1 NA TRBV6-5 CASSSGGMNTEAFF
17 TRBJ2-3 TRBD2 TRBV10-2 CASSVRSGGTRTDTQYF
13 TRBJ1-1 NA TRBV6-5 CASIEVTDTEAFF
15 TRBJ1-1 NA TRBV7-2 CASSLASGLGTEAFF
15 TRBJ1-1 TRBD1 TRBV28 CASSFNRGLNTEAFF
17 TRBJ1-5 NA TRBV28 CASSLAPGHYSNQPQHF
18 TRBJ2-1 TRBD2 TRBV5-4 CASSLRLAGGSSYNEQFF
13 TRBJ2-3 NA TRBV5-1 CASRPEVTDTQYF
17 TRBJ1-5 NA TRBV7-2 CASSLDSLRGTGQPQHF
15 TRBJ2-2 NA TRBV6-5 CASSWDGTYAGELFF
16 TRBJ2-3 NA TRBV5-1 CASSLSGSWALDTQYF
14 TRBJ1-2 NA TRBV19 CASSPQAPNYGYTF
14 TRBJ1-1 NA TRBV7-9 CASSSGSVRTEAFF
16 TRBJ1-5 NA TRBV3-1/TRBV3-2 CASSPTGGGSNQPQHF
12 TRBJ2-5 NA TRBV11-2 CASSSRTITQYF
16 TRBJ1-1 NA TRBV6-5 CASSYDPGAMNTEAFF
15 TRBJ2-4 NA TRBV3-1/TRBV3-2 CASSRQAQAKNIQYF
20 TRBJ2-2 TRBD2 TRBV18 CASSLLTIAGGPADTGELFF
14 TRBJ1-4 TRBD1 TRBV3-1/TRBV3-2 CASQRTGNDEKLFF
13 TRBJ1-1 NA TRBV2 CASTPDRNTEAFF
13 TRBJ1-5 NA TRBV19 CASNGMWGQPQHF
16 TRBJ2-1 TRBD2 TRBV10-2 CASSGLAGGLVNEQFF
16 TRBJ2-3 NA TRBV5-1 CASSLGSAGWADTQYF
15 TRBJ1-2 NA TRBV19 CASSTPGGLGYGYTF
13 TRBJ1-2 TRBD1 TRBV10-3 CAISETGGYGYTF
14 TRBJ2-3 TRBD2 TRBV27 CASRAGASTDTQYF
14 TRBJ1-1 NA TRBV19 CASSMGRITAEAFF
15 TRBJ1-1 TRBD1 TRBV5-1 CASSLYPAQGAEAFF
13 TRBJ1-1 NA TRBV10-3 CAISESEREEAFF
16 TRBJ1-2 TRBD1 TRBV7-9 CASSLGVTGRTDGYTF
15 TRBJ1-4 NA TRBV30 CAWTVRGATNEKLFF
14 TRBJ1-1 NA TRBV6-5 CATKAGVGNTEAFF
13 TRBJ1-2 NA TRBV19 CASSRTALYGYTF
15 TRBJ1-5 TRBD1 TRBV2 CASSVQGPSNQPQHF
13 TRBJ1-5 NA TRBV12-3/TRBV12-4 CASSPVEGGPQHF
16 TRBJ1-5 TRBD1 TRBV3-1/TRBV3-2 CASSQDLTGGDQPQHF
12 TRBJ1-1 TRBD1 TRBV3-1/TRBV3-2 CASSVGQRAAFF
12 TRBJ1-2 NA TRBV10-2 CASTDGNYGYTF